This TCR delta chain originates from a study of gamma-delta chains in newborns, infants, children. Study-wide context: Polyclonal expansion of innate γδ T cells after birth follows microbial exposure.

Details on this clone: One base away lies a much larger clone, so this may be a sequencing read error. Other DNA sequences in the sample encode the same CDR3.

Looked up from germline, CDR1 is TSWWSYY and CDR2 is QGS. This CDR3 comprises 16 residues. Trimming took 0 bases from V and 6 from J; bases not matched to a gene: 10. TCRdb reran clone calling via CATT on the reads. This sample has several thousand delta-chain clones, with 3.9% found just once. This sequence was found in a child who was a newborn, infant or young child, either healthy, febrile or measles-vaccinated (not recorded which). The V call is TRDV1, the J call TRDJ1; the match to TRDD3 covers 7 bases. The source material was blood. The CDR3 coding sequence is TGTGCTCTTGGGGAACTCAGAGGATGGGGGAACCATAAACTCATCTTT. It is translated as CALGELRGWGNHKLIF.